These 21 T cell receptor beta chains share one sample of origin, sequenced in a study of T cells in localized non-small cell lung cancer. The assay was immunoSEQ multiplex PCR, and TCRdb's table has in-frame clones only and misses some. This sample has some 26,000 clones; 70% to 90% occur once, and the top ten carry less than 3.5%. The sequences come from peripheral blood, collected before any cancer treatment. These receptors were collected from a woman aged 18-55 years with stage I lung adenocarcinoma.

This sequence joins TRBV30 and TRBJ2-1; 8 bases fit TRBD2. V lost 6 bases and J lost 9; bases outside the gene matches: 10. Germline CDR1 GTSNPN, CDR2 SVGIG (reference sequence). The CDR3 covers 13 residues. CDR3 in amino acids: CACRSGGRSEQFF. CDR3 DNA sequence: TGTGCCTGCCGGTCGGGGGGGCGGAGTGAGCAGTTCTTC.

V gene TRBV5-1 combines with J gene TRBJ1-3; 9 positions agree with TRBD1. CDR3 length equals 15 residues. CDR1 is SGHRS, CDR2 YFSETQ, per germline. Losses at the gene ends were 1 base for V and 6 bases for J; bases not matched to a gene: 5. Here the CDR3 DNA reads TGCGCCAGCAGCTTGCGACAGGGGGTTGAAAACACCATATATTTT. Amino acids: CASSLRQGVENTIYF.

The rearrangement links TRBV19 to TRBJ1-5, with D unresolved. Germline CDR1 reads LNHDA; CDR2 reads SQIVND (reference sequence). This CDR3 comprises 15 residues. The V gene lost 2 bases and the J gene lost 0 bases, with 8 bases spanning the gap. The CDR3 sequence is CASSIYGHSNQPQHF. The CDR3 DNA is TGTGCCAGTAGTATATACGGGCATAGCAATCAGCCCCAGCATTTT. The variable domain in full, completed from reference TRBV19 and TRBJ1-5, reads DGGITQSPKYLFRKEGQNVTLSCEQNLNHDAMYWYRQDPGQGLRLIYYSQIVNDFQKGDIAEGYSVSREKKESFPLTVTSAQKNPTAFYLCASSIYGHSNQPQHFGDGTRLSIL.

The chain joins TRBV5-1 to TRBJ2-7; 8 nucleotides line up with TRBD1. Germline lookup yields CDR1 SGHRS and CDR2 YFSETQ. This CDR3 has 14 amino acids. The V gene end was trimmed by 2 bases and the J gene end by 0 bases; junction bases not matched to a gene: 1. CDR3 coding DNA: TGCGCCAGCAGCTTCACAGGGGGCTCCTACGAGCAGTACTTC. It is translated as CASSFTGGSYEQYF.

This chain links TRBV7-9 with TRBJ2-5; 7 nucleotides match TRBD1. Germline assignment: CDR1 SEHNR and CDR2 FQNEAQ (reference sequence). The CDR3 sequence is 17 residues long. J lost 0 bases, V lost 5 bases, and 12 bases had no gene match. Here the CDR3 reads CASSPPIKGAYQETQYF. The CDR3, as DNA: TGTGCCAGCAGCCCACCTATCAAGGGGGCGTACCAAGAGACCCAGTACTTC. Supplemented by reference TRBV7-9 and TRBJ2-5, the full variable domain reads DTGVSQNPRHKITKRGQNVTFRCDPISEHNRLYWYRQTLGQGPEFLTYFQNEAQLEKSRLLSDRFSAERPKGSFSTLEIQRTEQGDSAMYLCASSPPIKGAYQETQYFGPGTRLLVL.

V gene TRBV28 combines with J gene TRBJ1-2; D gene uncertain. V was cut by 6 bases and J by 3 bases, with 11 bases left in between. The CDR3 length is 13 residues. Germline CDR1 is MDHEN and CDR2 is SYDVKM. As DNA, the CDR3 is TGTGCCAGCAGCCCCGGCGGTCACTATGGCTACACCTTC. Amino acids: CASSPGGHYGYTF.

This clone was observed once. The V call is TRBV30, the J call TRBJ2-1, with 7 bases fitting TRBD1. The V gene's germline CDR1 is GTSNPN and CDR2 SVGIG (reference sequence). V gave up 5 bases and J gave up 7 bases; unmatched junction bases: 11. The CDR3 contains 14 residues. The CDR3 sequence: CAWGLRGLGNEQFF. The CDR3 DNA is TGTGCCTGGGGTTTAAGGGGGCTTGGGAATGAGCAGTTCTTC.

This clone was detected only a few times. The rearrangement joins TRBV30 to TRBJ1-3; D unclear. V lost 0 bases and J lost 2, with 11 bases in between. This CDR3 comprises 15 residues. Germline CDR1 is GTSNPN and CDR2 is SVGIG (reference sequence). CDR3 sequence reads: CAWSVRGGAGNTIYF. CDR3 in DNA: TGTGCCTGGAGTGTACGGGGAGGTGCTGGAAACACCATATATTTT.

The J gene is TRBJ1-2, the V gene TRBV9; TRBD1 is a possible D gene (6 bases). The ends were cut back, 1 base at V and 7 bases at J, with 11 bases in the middle. The CDR3 is 13 amino acids. CDR1 SGDLS and CDR2 YYNGEE come from the germline V gene. CDR3 DNA sequence: TGTGCCAGCAGCGTATCACAGGGAGGTGGCTACACCTTC. This gives the protein CASSVSQGGGYTF.

The chain has TRBV6-4 and TRBJ2-1; 9 positions match TRBD1. Trimming at V came to 3 bases and at J to 8 bases, leaving 11 bases not matched to a gene. The length of the CDR3 is 16 residues. CDR1 MRHNA and CDR2 SNTAGT come from the germline V gene. CDR3 region: CASSEGGDRDVDEQFF. CDR3 sequence (DNA): TGTGCCAGCAGTGAGGGGGGGGACAGGGATGTCGATGAGCAGTTCTTC.

The chain is built from TRBV7-3 and TRBJ2-7, with 7 positions matching TRBD2. The CDR3 totals 19 residues. CDR1 is SGHTA, CDR2 FQGTGA, per germline. V lost 5 bases, J lost 6 bases, and 25 bases stayed unmatched. CDR3 region: CASSLVRGTHDLARVEQYF. The CDR3 DNA reads TGTGCCAGCAGCCTCGTGCGGGGGACTCACGATTTAGCGCGGGTCGAGCAGTACTTC.

The chain is built from TRBV7-8 and TRBJ1-3; D ambiguous. This CDR3 contains 16 residues. Germline loops: CDR1 SGHVS, CDR2 FQNEAQ. With 3 bases removed from V and 2 bases from J, the gap between germline ends came to 14 bases. This chain's CDR3 is CASSFGLGKTGNTIYF. CDR3 DNA sequence: TGTGCCAGCAGCTTTGGGCTGGGAAAAACTGGAAACACCATATATTTT.

The genes are TRBV20-1 and TRBJ2-1; D is undetermined. The germline CDR1 and CDR2 sequences are DFQATT and SNEGSKA (reference sequence). The V end was cut by 5 bases, the J end by 7 bases, with 6 bases between. This CDR3 is built from 10 residues. The CDR3 DNA reads TGCAGTGCTGTTGAAAATGAGCAGTTCTTC. It codes for CSAVENEQFF.

The sample holds one count of this clone. The V gene is TRBV4-3, the J gene TRBJ1-2; no clear D gene. Germline lookup yields CDR1 LGHNA and CDR2 YSLEER. This CDR3 is 14 amino acids long. V was pared by 4 bases and J by 6 bases, with 15 bases between. The CDR3, as DNA: TGCGCCAGCAGCCCGGGTGCCGGGGAGCATGGCTACACCTTC. Translating it yields CASSPGAGEHGYTF.

The rearrangement uses TRBV27 and TRBJ2-1; 7 bases map to TRBD2. Trimming took 4 bases from V and 8 from J; bases not matched to a gene: 20. In germline, CDR1 is MNHEY, CDR2 SMNVEV (reference sequence). This CDR3 is 18 amino acids long. CDR3 bases: TGTGCCAGCAGTTCGTTCGGTTATTGGGGGGGAGGTCAGGATGAGCAGTTCTTC. Amino acids: CASSSFGYWGGGQDEQFF.

The genes are TRBV10-1 and TRBJ2-3, with 10 positions matching TRBD2. V shed 3 bases and J 4 bases; nucleotides not matched to a gene: 4. The CDR3 is 15 residues long. CDR1 WNHNN and CDR2 SYGVQD come from the germline V gene (reference sequence). The CDR3 DNA sequence: TGCGCCAGCAGTGACTCCCTAGCGGGAGCAGATACGCAGTATTTT. Translated, it gives CASSDSLAGADTQYF.

Here the CDR3 reads CASSGSFGSGGSTDTQYF. In DNA, the CDR3 is TGTGCCAGCAGTGGGTCTTTCGGGAGCGGAGGTAGCACAGATACGCAGTATTTT. This chain connects TRBV6-4 to TRBJ2-3, with D possibly matching TRBD2 (6 bases). The germline V gene encodes CDR1 MRHNA and CDR2 SNTAGT. Trimming took off 4 bases at V and 0 bases at J, with 20 bases between the two ends. CDR3 length equals 18 residues.

V gene TRBV19 combines with J gene TRBJ2-6; possibly TRBD1 or TRBD2 for D (5 bases each). The CDR3 sequence is 15 residues long. The germline gives CDR1 LNHDA, CDR2 SQIVND (reference sequence). V lost 5 bases and J lost 2, with 10 bases in between. CDR3 in amino acids: CASSGGEAGANVLTF. The CDR3 nucleotides are TGTGCCAGTAGTGGGGGAGAAGCTGGGGCCAACGTCCTGACTTTC. Full variable domain (outside the CDR3, taken from reference TRBV19 and TRBJ2-6): DGGITQSPKYLFRKEGQNVTLSCEQNLNHDAMYWYRQDPGQGLRLIYYSQIVNDFQKGDIAEGYSVSREKKESFPLTVTSAQKNPTAFYLCASSGGEAGANVLTFGAGSRLTVL.

DNA of the CDR3: TGTGCTAGTGGTTTGGTACTCGGGGATTTTAAGAATGGCTACACCTTC. This translates into CASGLVLGDFKNGYTF. The rearrangement joins TRBV12-5 to TRBJ1-2; D unresolved. The CDR3 consists of 16 residues. CDR1 and CDR2 (germline): LGHNT, FRNRAP. V lost 0 bases and J lost 6, with 17 bases in between. Filled out from reference TRBV12-5 and TRBJ1-2, the complete variable domain reads DARVTQTPRHKVTEMGQEVTMRCQPILGHNTVFWYRQTMMQGLELLAYFRNRAPLDDSGMPKDRFSAEMPDATLATLKIQPSEPRDSAVYFCASGLVLGDFKNGYTFGSGTRLTVV.

The rearrangement joins TRBV28 to TRBJ1-5, with D possibly being TRBD1 (5 bases). The CDR3 loop spans 16 amino acids. Germline V CDR1 and CDR2: MDHEN, SYDVKM. Between the trimmed V and J ends, which lost 1 base and 5 bases, there was a span of 15 bases. This chain's CDR3 is CASSLFGGNWDQPQHF. The CDR3 region has the DNA TGTGCCAGCAGTTTATTCGGGGGGAATTGGGATCAGCCCCAGCATTTT.

J is TRBJ2-1 and V is TRBV7-8; D not resolved. Trimming left V 3 bases short and J 3 bases short, with 6 bases between. Germline assignment: CDR1 SGHVS and CDR2 FQNEAQ. The CDR3 runs to 13 residues. The DNA for the CDR3 is TGTGCCAGCAGCTTTCGCGTCTACAATGAGCAGTTCTTC. This translates into CASSFRVYNEQFF.